This T cell receptor (beta chain) was recorded in a study of T cell changes during pregnancy in multiple sclerosis. Clones were sequenced by immunoSEQ multiplex PCR, and TCRdb holds only the in-frame ones, with some missing. Seen here are some 59,000 clones, around 90% observed once, and the top ten hold roughly 1.4%. Germline V gives CDR1 LNHDA, CDR2 SQIVND (reference sequence). Trimming stripped 3 bases from V and 1 base from J, with 12 bases between. The CDR3 sequence is 15 residues long. The clonotype originates from a female donor with multiple sclerosis, enrolled in a pregnancy study. V is TRBV19 and J is TRBJ1-1, with D perhaps TRBD1 (5 bases). Sequenced material: peripheral blood, taken in the second trimester of pregnancy. The CDR3 region has the DNA TGTGCCAGTAGTATGACCATAAGGGGGAACACTGAAGCTTTCTTT. It yields the protein CASSMTIRGNTEAFF.